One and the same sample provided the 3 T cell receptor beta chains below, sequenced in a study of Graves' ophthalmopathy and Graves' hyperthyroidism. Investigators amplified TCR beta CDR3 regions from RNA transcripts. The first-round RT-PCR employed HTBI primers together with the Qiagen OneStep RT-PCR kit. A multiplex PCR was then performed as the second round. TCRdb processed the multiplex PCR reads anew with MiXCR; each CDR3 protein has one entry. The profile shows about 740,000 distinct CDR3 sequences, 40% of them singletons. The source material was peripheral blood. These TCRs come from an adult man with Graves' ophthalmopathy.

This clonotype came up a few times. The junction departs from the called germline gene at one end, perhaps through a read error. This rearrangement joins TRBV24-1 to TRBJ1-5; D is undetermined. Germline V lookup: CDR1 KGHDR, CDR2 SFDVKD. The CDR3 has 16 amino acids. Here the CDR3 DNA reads TGTGCCAGCAGTGAAAGTTCCGGGGTCGGTAATCAGCCCCAGCATTTT. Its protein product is CASSESSGVGNQPQHF.

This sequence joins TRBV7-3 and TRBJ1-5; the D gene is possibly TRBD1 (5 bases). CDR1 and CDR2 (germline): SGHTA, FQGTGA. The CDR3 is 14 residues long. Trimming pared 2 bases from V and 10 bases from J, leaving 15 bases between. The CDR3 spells CASSLGALGGPQHF. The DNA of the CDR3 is TGTGCCAGCAGCTTAGGGGCACTCGGGGGACCCCAGCATTTT.

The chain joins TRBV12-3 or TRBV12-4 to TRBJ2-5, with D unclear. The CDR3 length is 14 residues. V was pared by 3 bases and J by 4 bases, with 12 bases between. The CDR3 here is CASSFLSYRETQYF. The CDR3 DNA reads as TGTGCCAGCAGTTTTCTCTCCTACCGAGAGACCCAGTACTTC.